Shown below are 10 T cell receptor beta chains from a single sample sequenced in a study of regulatory T cells in long-lasting Graves disease. Time point here: newly diagnosed GD, antithyroid drugs for less than 3 months. Construction of the TCR library relied on RNA isolated from PBMCs. To make TCR beta libraries, researchers used iRepertoire HTBI primers and Arm-PCR of CDR3 regions. MiXCR, applied by TCRdb to the multiplex PCR reads, yields one record per CDR3 protein. Here the sample spans 300,000 to 400,000 distinct CDR3 sequences, about a sixth being singletons. Sequencing used peripheral blood mononuclear cells (PBMCs), obtained at new diagnosis, from a patient treated with antithyroid drugs. The receptors were gathered from a female donor with Graves disease.

As regards this clonotype: A much larger clone sits a single nucleotide away, making a read error possible. V gene TRBV11-2 combines with J gene TRBJ2-1; D ambiguous. The CDR3 totals 15 residues. Trimming removed 1 base from V and 3 bases from J, with 10 bases in between. Germline CDR1 reads SGHAT; CDR2 reads FQNNGV. The CDR3 protein is CASSLALTDYNEQFF. The CDR3, as DNA: TGTGCCAGCAGCTTAGCTCTCACAGACTACAATGAGCAGTTCTTC. Together with reference TRBV11-2 and TRBJ2-1, the CDR3 gives the full variable domain: EAGVAQSPRYKIIEKRQSVAFWCNPISGHATLYWYQQILGQGPKLLIQFQNNGVVDDSQLPKDRFSAERLKGVDSTLKIQPAKLEDSAVYLCASSLALTDYNEQFFGPGTRLTVL.

V usage is TRBV2 and J usage is TRBJ1-3; D is unclear. Germline-derived CDR1 and CDR2 are SNHLY and FYNNEI. Trimming took off 6 bases at V and 2 bases at J, with 14 bases between the two ends. There are 15 residues in the CDR3. CDR3 coding DNA: TGTGCCAGCAGGAACAGCGTGATAACTGGAAACACCATATATTTT. It translates to CASRNSVITGNTIYF.

This clonotype was seen ten or more times. The rearrangement links TRBV29-1 to TRBJ2-1; TRBD2 aligns across 9 bases. The CDR3 is 16 amino acids. V dropped 6 bases and J dropped 9; count of bases not matched to a gene: 18. From germline, CDR1 is SQVTM and CDR2 ANQGSEA. The CDR3 DNA reads TGCAGCGTGCCAAGTAGCGGGAGTAATTATGGGTCTGAGCAGTTCTTC. It translates to CSVPSSGSNYGSEQFF.

This clonotype was counted between two and nine times. The V and J genes are TRBV5-1 and TRBJ2-1; D not certain. The CDR3 loop spans 15 amino acids. The V gene's germline CDR1 is SGHRS and CDR2 YFSETQ. V lost 3 bases and J 0 bases, leaving 10 bases between the germline ends. CDR3 sequence: CASSWSDSSYNEQFF. The DNA for the CDR3 is TGCGCCAGCAGCTGGAGCGATAGCTCCTACAATGAGCAGTTCTTC.

The chain links TRBV7-9 to TRBJ1-5, with D possibly being TRBD1 (5 bases). The V end was cut by 2 bases, the J end by 5 bases, with 10 bases between. CDR3 size: 14 residues. The V gene's germline CDR1 is SEHNR and CDR2 FQNEAQ (reference sequence). CDR3 protein: CASSLPGPHQPQHF. The CDR3 DNA follows: TGTGCCAGCAGCTTACCGGGACCGCATCAGCCCCAGCATTTT.

This clonotype was counted ten times or more. This sequence joins TRBV9 and TRBJ2-7, with D perhaps TRBD1 or TRBD2 (6 bases each). The CDR3 is made up of 14 amino acids. In germline, CDR1 is SGDLS, CDR2 YYNGEE. Trimming took 5 bases from V and 3 from J, leaving 15 bases between them. CDR3 in DNA: TGTGCCAGCAGTGGGGGGCTAGGCAACTACGAGCAGTACTTC. It translates to CASSGGLGNYEQYF.

This clonotype was seen at least ten times. This sequence joins TRBV5-1 and TRBJ1-6; D gene unclear. Trimming left V 0 bases short and J 0 bases short, with 7 bases between. CDR1 is SGHRS, CDR2 YFSETQ, per germline. CDR3 length: 16 residues. CDR3 loop: CASSLVSSSYNSPLHF. CDR3 sequence (DNA): TGCGCCAGCAGCTTGGTCTCGAGCTCCTATAATTCACCCCTCCACTTT.

Ten or more counts support this clonotype. V and J are TRBV27 and TRBJ1-5, with 7 bases lining up with TRBD1. From germline, CDR1 is MNHEY and CDR2 SMNVEV (reference sequence). CDR3 length: 14 amino acids. The junction had 3 bases not matched to a gene; V was cut back by 4 bases and J by 3 bases. CDR3 coding DNA: TGTGCCAGCAGTTCGGGACAGTACAATCAGCCCCAGCATTTT. Encoded protein: CASSSGQYNQPQHF.

Ten or more counts support this clonotype. The chain combines TRBV29-1 with TRBJ1-1; 7 bases agree with TRBD1. V trimming: 8 bases; J trimming: 0 bases; junction bases outside the gene matches: 6. Germline CDR1 reads SQVTM; CDR2 reads ANQGSEA. The length of the CDR3 is 13 residues. For the CDR3, the DNA is TGCAGCTTTACAGGGGCGCTGAACACTGAAGCTTTCTTT. It is translated as CSFTGALNTEAFF.

The rearrangement links TRBV12-3 or TRBV12-4 to TRBJ2-1; D ambiguous. Trimming removed 8 bases at V and 4 bases at J, with 21 bases between. The CDR3 loop spans 16 amino acids. This CDR3 is CASGSRSVGSYNEQFF. In DNA form, the CDR3 reads TGTGCCAGCGGCTCTCGGTCCGTGGGCTCGTACAATGAGCAGTTCTTC.